Listed below are T cell receptor beta chains from one sample, sequenced in a study of blood T cell repertoires in COVID-19. Sequenced by immunoSEQ multiplex PCR; TCRdb stores in-frame clones only, minus some. Of 400,000 to 450,000 clones listed, around 90% were seen once; the top ten hold about 0.91%. The sequenced sample was peripheral blood. The source of these receptors is a young man with COVID-19, enrolled during active disease. Each CDR3 is given with its conserved first and last residue. The D gene is left open where the match is weak. Only some rows state a clone size, as once, few, many or a class for expanded clones.

cdr3_aa: CATRRDRANEKLFF
cdr3_nt: TGTGCCACCAGACGGGACAGGGCTAATGAAAAACTGTTTTTT
j_call: TRBJ1-4
v_call: TRBV15
d_call: TRBD1
clone_size: NA

cdr3_aa: CASSLQATNYGYTF
cdr3_nt: TGTGCCAGCAGTTTACAGGCGACTAACTATGGCTACACCTTC
j_call: TRBJ1-2
v_call: TRBV6-5
d_call: NA
clone_size: NA

cdr3_aa: CATGTGNYEQYF
cdr3_nt: TGTGCCACCGGGACAGGGAATTACGAGCAGTACTTC
j_call: TRBJ2-7
v_call: TRBV9
d_call: TRBD1
clone_size: NA

cdr3_aa: CASSPIPGLAEKPYEQYF
cdr3_nt: TGTGCCAGTAGTCCCATCCCGGGACTAGCGGAAAAACCCTACGAGCAGTACTTC
j_call: TRBJ2-7
v_call: TRBV19
d_call: TRBD2
clone_size: NA

cdr3_aa: CASRPSRGTASTQYF
cdr3_nt: TGTGCCAGCAGACCTTCTCGCGGGACGGCCTCTACGCAGTATTTT
j_call: TRBJ2-3
v_call: TRBV28
d_call: NA
clone_size: NA

cdr3_aa: CASSDPDSSGNTIYF
cdr3_nt: TGTGCCAGCAGCGACCCGGACAGTTCTGGAAACACCATATATTTT
j_call: TRBJ1-3
v_call: TRBV25-1
d_call: NA
clone_size: NA

cdr3_aa: CASSPVGSGSSAYEQYF
cdr3_nt: TGCGCCAGCAGCCCCGTGGGTAGCGGGAGCTCCGCCTACGAGCAGTACTTC
j_call: TRBJ2-7
v_call: TRBV5-1
d_call: TRBD2
clone_size: NA

cdr3_aa: CASSLAVAGPPNTGELFF
cdr3_nt: TGTGCCAGCAGCTTAGCGGTAGCGGGGCCTCCGAACACCGGGGAGCTGTTTTTT
j_call: TRBJ2-2
v_call: TRBV7-6
d_call: TRBD2
clone_size: NA

cdr3_aa: CASSLGGGSYNEQFF
cdr3_nt: TGCGCCAGCAGCTTGGGAGGAGGCTCCTACAATGAGCAGTTCTTC
j_call: TRBJ2-1
v_call: TRBV5-1
d_call: NA
clone_size: NA

cdr3_aa: CASSRSGDSTDTQYF
cdr3_nt: TGTGCCAGCTCACGCAGCGGGGACAGCACAGATACGCAGTATTTT
j_call: TRBJ2-3
v_call: TRBV18
d_call: TRBD2
clone_size: NA

cdr3_aa: CASSQVSAGGNYEQYF
cdr3_nt: TGTGCCAGCAGCCAAGTTAGCGCGGGAGGTAACTACGAGCAGTACTTC
j_call: TRBJ2-7
v_call: TRBV4-2
d_call: TRBD2
clone_size: NA

cdr3_aa: CASNRDKVNEQFF
cdr3_nt: TGCGCCAGCAACCGGGACAAGGTCAATGAGCAGTTCTTC
j_call: TRBJ2-1
v_call: TRBV23-1
d_call: NA
clone_size: NA

cdr3_aa: CAGYRVDTGELFF
cdr3_nt: TGTGCCGGCTACAGGGTGGACACCGGGGAGCTGTTTTTT
j_call: TRBJ2-2
v_call: TRBV6-5
d_call: NA
clone_size: once

cdr3_aa: CASSSGAHSGGAREQYF
cdr3_nt: TGTGCCAGCAGCTCCGGGGCGCATAGCGGGGGGGCGAGGGAGCAGTACTTC
j_call: TRBJ2-7
v_call: TRBV5-4
d_call: TRBD2
clone_size: NA

cdr3_aa: CASMNTRTSGTYEQYF
cdr3_nt: TGTGCCAGTATGAATACCCGGACTAGCGGAACATACGAGCAGTACTTC
j_call: TRBJ2-7
v_call: TRBV19
d_call: TRBD2
clone_size: NA

cdr3_aa: CASSPLLLYTNTEAFF
cdr3_nt: TGTGCCAGCTCACCCTTATTACTTTATACGAACACTGAAGCTTTCTTT
j_call: TRBJ1-1
v_call: TRBV18
d_call: NA
clone_size: NA

cdr3_aa: CASSLLGVSYEQYF
cdr3_nt: TGTGCCAGCAGTTTACTAGGGGTCTCCTACGAGCAGTACTTC
j_call: TRBJ2-7
v_call: TRBV27
d_call: NA
clone_size: NA

cdr3_aa: CASDRDRGHPGELFF
cdr3_nt: TGCGCCAGCGACCGGGACAGGGGTCATCCCGGGGAGCTGTTTTTT
j_call: TRBJ2-2
v_call: TRBV10-2
d_call: TRBD1
clone_size: once

cdr3_aa: CASSEGNTEAFF
cdr3_nt: TGTGCCAGCTCGGAGGGGAACACTGAAGCTTTCTTT
j_call: TRBJ1-1
v_call: TRBV18
d_call: NA
clone_size: NA

cdr3_aa: CASSLEFRGTDTQYF
cdr3_nt: TGTGCCAGCAGCTTGGAGTTCAGGGGGACAGATACGCAGTATTTT
j_call: TRBJ2-3
v_call: TRBV5-4
d_call: TRBD1
clone_size: NA

cdr3_aa: CASSQWGGAYNEQFF
cdr3_nt: TGCGCCAGCAGCCAGTGGGGGGGTGCCTACAATGAGCAGTTCTTC
j_call: TRBJ2-1
v_call: TRBV4-1
d_call: TRBD2
clone_size: once

cdr3_aa: CAIRSDRGNTGELFF
cdr3_nt: TGTGCCATCAGATCGGACAGGGGTAACACCGGGGAGCTGTTTTTT
j_call: TRBJ2-2
v_call: TRBV10-3
d_call: TRBD1
clone_size: NA

cdr3_aa: CASSSDRGGSPLHF
cdr3_nt: TGTGCCAGCAGTTCCGACAGGGGTGGGTCACCCCTCCACTTT
j_call: TRBJ1-6
v_call: TRBV27
d_call: TRBD1
clone_size: NA

cdr3_aa: CASRTTSEKETQYF
cdr3_nt: TGTGCCAGTAGGACGACTAGCGAAAAAGAGACCCAGTACTTC
j_call: TRBJ2-5
v_call: TRBV19
d_call: TRBD2
clone_size: NA

cdr3_aa: CASRTGTGQGTYEQYF
cdr3_nt: TGTGCCAGCAGGACTGGAACCGGACAGGGAACCTACGAGCAGTACTTC
j_call: TRBJ2-7
v_call: TRBV2
d_call: TRBD1
clone_size: NA

cdr3_aa: CASSQGTGGGYGYTF
cdr3_nt: TGTGCCAGCAGCCAAGGGACAGGGGGCGGCTATGGCTACACCTTC
j_call: TRBJ1-2
v_call: TRBV4-2
d_call: TRBD1
clone_size: NA

cdr3_aa: CASSLEPLAYEQYF
cdr3_nt: TGCGCCAGCAGCTTGGAACCGCTAGCTTACGAGCAGTACTTC
j_call: TRBJ2-7
v_call: TRBV5-1
d_call: NA
clone_size: NA

cdr3_aa: CASTMGQRYGYTF
cdr3_nt: TGTGCCAGCACTATGGGACAGCGGTATGGCTACACCTTC
j_call: TRBJ1-2
v_call: TRBV6-5
d_call: TRBD1
clone_size: NA

cdr3_aa: CASSSGGNYNEQFF
cdr3_nt: TGTGCCAGTAGTTCAGGGGGCAACTACAATGAGCAGTTCTTC
j_call: TRBJ2-1
v_call: TRBV19
d_call: TRBD1
clone_size: NA

cdr3_aa: CASSASSHNEQFF
cdr3_nt: TGTGCCAGCAGCGCGTCTAGTCACAATGAGCAGTTCTTC
j_call: TRBJ2-1
v_call: TRBV5-4
d_call: NA
clone_size: NA

cdr3_aa: CASSPPPGKNEQFF
cdr3_nt: TGTGCCAGCAGCCCCCCCCCAGGAAAGAATGAGCAGTTCTTC
j_call: TRBJ2-1
v_call: TRBV5-4
d_call: NA
clone_size: NA

cdr3_aa: CASSIGTGWNQPQHF
cdr3_nt: TGTGCCAGTAGTATAGGGACAGGGTGGAATCAGCCCCAGCATTTT
j_call: TRBJ1-5
v_call: TRBV19
d_call: TRBD1
clone_size: medium-sized

cdr3_aa: CASRTGNEQFF
cdr3_nt: TGTGCCAGCAGGACAGGGAATGAGCAGTTCTTC
j_call: TRBJ2-1
v_call: TRBV2
d_call: TRBD1
clone_size: NA

cdr3_aa: CASSFSVNEQYF
cdr3_nt: TGTGCCAGCAGCTTTTCCGTAAACGAGCAGTACTTC
j_call: TRBJ2-7
v_call: TRBV7-9
d_call: NA
clone_size: NA

cdr3_aa: CAISGDRAYEQYF
cdr3_nt: TGTGCCATCAGTGGGGACAGGGCCTACGAGCAGTACTTC
j_call: TRBJ2-7
v_call: TRBV10-3
d_call: TRBD1
clone_size: NA

cdr3_aa: CASGLVMGQGYNEQFF
cdr3_nt: TGTGCTAGTGGTTTGGTAATGGGACAGGGCTACAATGAGCAGTTCTTC
j_call: TRBJ2-1
v_call: TRBV12-5
d_call: TRBD1
clone_size: NA

cdr3_aa: CASSLVRTGAAVNTEAFF
cdr3_nt: TGTGCCAGCAGCTTAGTTCGGACAGGGGCCGCGGTGAACACTGAAGCTTTCTTT
j_call: TRBJ1-1
v_call: TRBV7-2
d_call: TRBD1
clone_size: NA

cdr3_aa: CASRGPSGTGLTGYTF
cdr3_nt: TGTGCCAGCAGGGGTCCTTCCGGGACAGGGTTAACCGGCTACACCTTC
j_call: TRBJ1-2
v_call: TRBV2
d_call: TRBD1
clone_size: NA

cdr3_aa: CASSLGGPPYEQYF
cdr3_nt: TGTGCCAGCAGCCTGGGAGGGCCCCCCTACGAGCAGTACTTC
j_call: TRBJ2-7
v_call: TRBV5-5
d_call: TRBD2
clone_size: NA

cdr3_aa: CASSLGTGNYGYTF
cdr3_nt: TGCGCCAGCAGCTTGGGAACGGGGAACTATGGCTACACCTTC
j_call: TRBJ1-2
v_call: TRBV5-1
d_call: NA
clone_size: NA

cdr3_aa: CASSIVGEGNTIYF
cdr3_nt: TGTGCCAGTAGTATTGTGGGAGAAGGAAACACCATATATTTT
j_call: TRBJ1-3
v_call: TRBV19
d_call: NA
clone_size: NA

cdr3_aa: CASSLAQGLAPPYEQYF
cdr3_nt: TGTGCCAGCAGCTTAGCGCAAGGACTAGCACCTCCCTACGAGCAGTACTTC
j_call: TRBJ2-7
v_call: TRBV7-9
d_call: TRBD2
clone_size: once

cdr3_aa: CASSLGTGASPLHF
cdr3_nt: TGTGCCAGCAGCTTGGGGACAGGGGCTTCACCCCTCCACTTT
j_call: TRBJ1-6
v_call: TRBV5-5
d_call: TRBD1
clone_size: NA

cdr3_aa: CASSDPGQVRNQPQHF
cdr3_nt: TGTGCCAGCAGTGACCCGGGACAGGTGAGGAATCAGCCCCAGCATTTT
j_call: TRBJ1-5
v_call: TRBV6-1
d_call: TRBD1
clone_size: once

cdr3_aa: CASSPNFGQGGSPLHF
cdr3_nt: TGTGCCAGCAGCCCAAACTTTGGACAGGGAGGTTCACCCCTCCACTTT
j_call: TRBJ1-6
v_call: TRBV28
d_call: TRBD1
clone_size: NA

cdr3_aa: CASSTPGQTTEAFF
cdr3_nt: TGTGCCAGTAGTACCCCGGGACAGACCACTGAAGCTTTCTTT
j_call: TRBJ1-1
v_call: TRBV19
d_call: TRBD1
clone_size: NA

cdr3_aa: CASSLPGLPLHF
cdr3_nt: TGTGCCAGCTCACTGCCCGGTCTCCCCCTCCACTTT
j_call: TRBJ1-6
v_call: TRBV18
d_call: NA
clone_size: once

cdr3_aa: CASSLKGLAGFYEQYF
cdr3_nt: TGTGCCAGCAGTTTGAAGGGACTAGCGGGATTCTACGAGCAGTACTTC
j_call: TRBJ2-7
v_call: TRBV27
d_call: TRBD2
clone_size: NA

cdr3_aa: CASSWVPGNNEQFF
cdr3_nt: TGTGCCAGCAGCTGGGTACCGGGAAACAATGAGCAGTTCTTC
j_call: TRBJ2-1
v_call: TRBV5-5
d_call: NA
clone_size: NA